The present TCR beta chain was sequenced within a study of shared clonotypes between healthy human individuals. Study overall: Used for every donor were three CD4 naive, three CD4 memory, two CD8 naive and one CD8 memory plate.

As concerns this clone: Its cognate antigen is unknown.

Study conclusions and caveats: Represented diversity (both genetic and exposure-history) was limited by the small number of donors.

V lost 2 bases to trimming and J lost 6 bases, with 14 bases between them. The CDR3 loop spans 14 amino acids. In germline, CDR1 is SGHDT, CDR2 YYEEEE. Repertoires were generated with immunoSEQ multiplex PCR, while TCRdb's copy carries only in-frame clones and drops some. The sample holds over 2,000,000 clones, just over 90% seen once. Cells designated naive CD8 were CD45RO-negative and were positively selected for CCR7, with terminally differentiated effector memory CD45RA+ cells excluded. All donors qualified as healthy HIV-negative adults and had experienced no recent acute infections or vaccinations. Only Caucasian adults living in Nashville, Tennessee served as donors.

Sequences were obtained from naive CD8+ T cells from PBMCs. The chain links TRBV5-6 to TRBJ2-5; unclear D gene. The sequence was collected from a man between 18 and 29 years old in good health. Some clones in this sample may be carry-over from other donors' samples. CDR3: CASSFRAADQTQYF. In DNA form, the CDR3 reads TGTGCCAGCAGCTTCCGGGCTGCGGACCAGACCCAGTACTTC. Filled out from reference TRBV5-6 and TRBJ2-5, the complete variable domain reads DAGVTQSPTHLIKTRGQQVTLRCSPKSGHDTVSWYQQALGQGPQFIFQYYEEEERQRGNFPDRFSGHQFPNYSSELNVNALLLGDSALYLCASSFRAADQTQYFGPGTRLLVL.